This entry features one T cell receptor beta chain sequence. The antigen is not known. The sample belongs to a study of T cell repertoires in cytomegalovirus infection. MiXCR, run by TCRdb on the reads, gives a single entry per CDR3 protein. The sample has about 890,000 distinct CDR3 sequences, roughly a third seen once; the top ten hold under 15%. Germline assignment: CDR1 MNHEY and CDR2 SVGEGT. The ends lost 5 bases at V and 1 base at J; junction bases unmatched: 6. The CDR3 extends over 17 amino acids. This material consisted of cultured CD8+ T cells from PBMCs, taken from culture after CMV antigen stimulation. This sequence was found in a human donor in good health (CMV status not recorded). Some clones in this sample may be carry-over from other donors' samples. The chain joins TRBV6-2 or TRBV6-3 to TRBJ2-3; 13 positions match TRBD2. The CDR3 DNA sequence: TGTGCCAGCAGTCCAGGACTAGCGGGGGCCCGCACAGATACGCAGTATTTT. It is translated as CASSPGLAGARTDTQYF.